These 15 T cell receptor beta chains share one sample of origin, sequenced in a study of cytomegalovirus exposure and HLA in healthy donors. The PCR contained 60 Vbeta and 13 Jbeta primers. This table comes from immunoSEQ multiplex PCR, and its TCRdb copy is limited to in-frame clones, with some not included. The sample comprises some 210,000 clones, approximately 78% of which are singletons, and 3.8% rests with the top ten. Sequencing was done on a sample of PBMCs. These receptors were obtained from a male donor in good health and CMV-seronegative.

The chain couples TRBV4-1 to TRBJ2-1; 10 bases map to TRBD2. CDR1 and CDR2 from the germline V gene are MGHRA and YSYEKL. The CDR3 is made up of 17 amino acids. V trimming: 1 base; J trimming: 0 bases; junction bases outside the gene matches: 3. CDR3 nucleotide sequence: TGCGCCAGCAGCCAAGCCCCTAGCGGGAGCTCCTACAATGAGCAGTTCTTC. Translating gives CASSQAPSGSSYNEQFF.

This CDR3 is CASRGRKLNYGYTF. In nucleotides, the CDR3 is TGTGCCAGCAGGGGGCGTAAACTTAACTATGGCTACACCTTC. The chain uses TRBV28 and TRBJ1-2, with D possibly being TRBD1 (5 bases). Germline CDR1 and CDR2: MDHEN and SYDVKM. Trimming pared 6 bases from V and 1 base from J, leaving 12 bases between. The CDR3 extends over 14 amino acids.

The V call is TRBV4-1, the J call TRBJ2-1; 11 bases map to TRBD2. This CDR3 has 16 residues. Per germline, CDR1 MGHRA and CDR2 YSYEKL. The V segment lost 4 bases and the J segment 10 bases; nucleotides outside the gene matches: 12. CDR3 sequence (DNA): TGCGCCAGCAGCCCTACTAGCGGGAGCCTCATAGGGGAGCAGTTCTTC. Translation: CASSPTSGSLIGEQFF.

The rearrangement uses TRBV7-9 and TRBJ2-5, with 7 bases that match TRBD1. The CDR3 totals 17 residues. Germline CDR1 and CDR2: SEHNR and FQNEAQ (reference sequence). V trimming: 5 bases; J trimming: 1 base; junction bases outside the gene matches: 13. CDR3 amino acids: CASSPPRAGGSQETQYF. DNA of the CDR3: TGTGCCAGCAGCCCGCCTCGGGCAGGGGGAAGCCAAGAGACCCAGTACTTC. The full variable domain, in which reference TRBV7-9 and TRBJ2-5 provide the parts outside the CDR3, is DTGVSQNPRHKITKRGQNVTFRCDPISEHNRLYWYRQTLGQGPEFLTYFQNEAQLEKSRLLSDRFSAERPKGSFSTLEIQRTEQGDSAMYLCASSPPRAGGSQETQYFGPGTRLLVL.

CDR3 protein: CASSQTRPANYGYTF. The DNA of the CDR3 is TGTGCCAGCAGCCAAACGCGGCCCGCTAACTATGGCTACACCTTC. The V call is TRBV14, the J call TRBJ1-2; D remains unclear. Trimming cost V 2 bases and J 0 bases, with 10 bases left between them. CDR3 length: 15 amino acids. From germline, CDR1 is SGHDN and CDR2 FVKESK.

The chain carries TRBV27 and TRBJ2-4; TRBD2 matches at 8 bases. Germline lookup yields CDR1 MNHEY and CDR2 SMNVEV (reference sequence). The CDR3 runs to 16 residues. V shed 3 bases, J shed 6 bases, and the junction held 10 bases outside the gene matches. The CDR3 coding sequence is TGTGCCAGCAGTTTTACTAGCGGTGGGTTTCGAAACATTCAGTACTTC. As protein: CASSFTSGGFRNIQYF.

This clone was counted between two and nine times. The CDR3 loop is CASSPRQGEAFF. Here the CDR3 DNA reads TGTGCCAGCTCACCCAGACAGGGAGAAGCTTTCTTT. The J gene is TRBJ1-1, the V gene TRBV18; 7 positions match TRBD1. Germline V gene lookup returns CDR1 KGHSH and CDR2 LQKENI. Trimming at V came to 3 bases and at J to 8 bases, leaving 3 bases not matched to a gene. This CDR3 is built from 12 residues.

This sequence joins TRBV11-3 and TRBJ2-1; possible D gene TRBD2, 5 bases. The V and J ends lost 5 bases and 6 bases respectively, with 11 bases between them. Germline-derived CDR1 and CDR2 are SGHNT and YENEEA. This CDR3 is 13 amino acids long. The CDR3 protein is CASSPRVGNEQFF. CDR3 sequence (DNA): TGTGCCAGCAGCCCGAGGGTAGGCAATGAGCAGTTCTTC.

This chain uses TRBV5-1 with TRBJ2-7, with D unclear. Germline V gene sequence: CDR1 SGHRS, CDR2 YFSETQ. There are 13 residues in the CDR3. V was shortened by 3 bases and J by 3 bases, with 10 bases between the two germline ends. The CDR3 coding sequence is TGCGCCAGCAGCTACTCCGCTATCTACGAGCAGTACTTC. It codes for CASSYSAIYEQYF.

The chain links TRBV18 to TRBJ2-2; D perhaps matches TRBD2 (6 bases). Trimming left V 4 bases short and J 1 base short, with 13 bases between. The germline gives CDR1 KGHSH, CDR2 LQKENI. CDR3 length equals 16 residues. CDR3 amino acids: CASSRLRELNTGELFF. The CDR3 nucleotides read TGTGCCAGCTCACGCCTTCGGGAGCTGAACACCGGGGAGCTGTTTTTT.

The chain employs TRBV7-3 and TRBJ2-2, with 10 positions matching TRBD2. Losses at the gene ends were 5 bases for V and 0 bases for J; bases not matched to a gene: 6. Per the germline V gene, CDR1 is SGHTA and CDR2 is FQGTGA. The CDR3 totals 17 residues. The CDR3 is CASSNPGLATNTGELFF. The DNA of the CDR3 is TGTGCCAGCAGCAATCCGGGACTAGCGACGAACACCGGGGAGCTGTTTTTT.

V and J are TRBV9 and TRBJ1-1, with D uncertain. Trimming stripped 2 bases from V and 2 bases from J, with 7 bases between. This CDR3 contains 13 residues. In germline, CDR1 is SGDLS, CDR2 YYNGEE. The CDR3 region has the DNA TGTGCCAGCAGCGTTAGTGCAAACACTGAAGCTTTCTTT. Translating it yields CASSVSANTEAFF.

This clone was recorded a few times. The chain is built from TRBV5-4 and TRBJ2-5; TRBD2 matches 9 bases. The length of the CDR3 is 14 residues. Per germline, CDR1 SGHNT and CDR2 YYREEE (reference sequence). J lost 3 bases, V lost 5 bases, and 5 bases had no gene match. The CDR3 sequence is CASSSGGGEETQYF. The CDR3 coding sequence is TGTGCCAGCAGTTCGGGCGGGGGGGAAGAGACCCAGTACTTC.

This chain uses TRBV25-1 with TRBJ2-7; 10 bases are a match to TRBD1. The CDR3 covers 14 residues. Per the germline V gene, CDR1 is MGHDK and CDR2 is SYGVNS. The trim removed 5 bases at V and 3 bases at J, leaving 4 bases unmatched. CDR3: CASSFRDRGYEQYF. The CDR3 bases are TGTGCCAGCAGTTTCCGGGACAGGGGCTACGAGCAGTACTTC.

CDR3 DNA sequence: TGTGCCAGTAGTAGGCACAGTGAGAACACTGAAGCTTTCTTT. Its translation: CASSRHSENTEAFF. The rearrangement links TRBV19 to TRBJ1-1, with D unclear. Deletions cut 4 bases from V and 1 base from J, with 10 bases between. The germline CDR1 and CDR2 sequences are LNHDA and SQIVND (reference sequence). The CDR3 sequence is 14 residues long.